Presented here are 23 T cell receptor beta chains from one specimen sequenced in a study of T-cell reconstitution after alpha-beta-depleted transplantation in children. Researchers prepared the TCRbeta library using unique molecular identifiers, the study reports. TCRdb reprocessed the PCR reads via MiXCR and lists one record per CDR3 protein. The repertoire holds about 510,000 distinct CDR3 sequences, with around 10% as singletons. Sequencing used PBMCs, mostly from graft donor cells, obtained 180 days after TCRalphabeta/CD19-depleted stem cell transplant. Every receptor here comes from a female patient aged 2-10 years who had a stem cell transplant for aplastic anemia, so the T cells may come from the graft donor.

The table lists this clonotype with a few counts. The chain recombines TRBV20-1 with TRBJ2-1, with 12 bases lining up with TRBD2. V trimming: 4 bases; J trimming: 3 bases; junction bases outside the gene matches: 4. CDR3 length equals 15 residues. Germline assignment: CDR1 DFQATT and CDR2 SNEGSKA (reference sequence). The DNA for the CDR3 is TGCAGTGCTAACAGACTAGCGGGAGTCTACAATGAGCAGTTCTTC. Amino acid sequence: CSANRLAGVYNEQFF.

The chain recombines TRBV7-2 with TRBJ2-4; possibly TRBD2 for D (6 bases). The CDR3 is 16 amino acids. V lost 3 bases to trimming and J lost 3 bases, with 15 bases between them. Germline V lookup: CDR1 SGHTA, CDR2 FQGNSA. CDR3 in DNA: TGTGCCAGCAGCTTGGGCGGGGCGGGTCTCAAAAACATTCAGTACTTC. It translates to CASSLGGAGLKNIQYF. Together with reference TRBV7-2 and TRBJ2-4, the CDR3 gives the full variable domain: GAGVSQSPSNKVTEKGKDVELRCDPISGHTALYWYRQSLGQGLEFLIYFQGNSAPDKSGLPSDRFSAERTGGSVSTLTIQRTQQEDSAVYLCASSLGGAGLKNIQYFGAGTRLSVL.

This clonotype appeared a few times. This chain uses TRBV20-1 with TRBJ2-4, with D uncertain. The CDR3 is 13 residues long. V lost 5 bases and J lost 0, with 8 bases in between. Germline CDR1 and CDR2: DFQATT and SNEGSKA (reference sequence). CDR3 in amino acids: CSADGLAKNIQYF. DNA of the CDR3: TGCAGTGCTGATGGGCTAGCCAAAAACATTCAGTACTTC.

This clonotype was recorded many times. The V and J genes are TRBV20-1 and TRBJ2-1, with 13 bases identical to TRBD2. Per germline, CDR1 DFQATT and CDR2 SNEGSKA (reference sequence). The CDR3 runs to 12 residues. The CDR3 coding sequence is TGCAGAACTAGCGGGGGGGCCAATGAGCAGTTCTTC. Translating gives CRTSGGANEQFF.

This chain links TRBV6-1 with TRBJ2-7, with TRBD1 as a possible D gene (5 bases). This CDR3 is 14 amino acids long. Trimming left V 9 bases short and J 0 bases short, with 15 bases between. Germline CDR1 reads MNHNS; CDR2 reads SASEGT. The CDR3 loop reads CASNTGPSSYEQYV. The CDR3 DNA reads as TGTGCCAGTAATACAGGTCCTAGCTCCTACGAGCAGTACGTC.

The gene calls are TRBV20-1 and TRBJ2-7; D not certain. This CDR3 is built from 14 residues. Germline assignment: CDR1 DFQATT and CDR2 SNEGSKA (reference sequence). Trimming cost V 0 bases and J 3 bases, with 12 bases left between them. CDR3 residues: CSAREDLHGYEQYF. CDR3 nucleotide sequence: TGCAGTGCTAGAGAAGACCTCCACGGCTACGAGCAGTACTTC.

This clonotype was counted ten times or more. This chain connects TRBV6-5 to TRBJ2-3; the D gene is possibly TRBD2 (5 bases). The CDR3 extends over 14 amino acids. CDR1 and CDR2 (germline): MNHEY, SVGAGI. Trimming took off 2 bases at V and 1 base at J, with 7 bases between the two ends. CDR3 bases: TGTGCCAGCAGTTACGAGGGCCGCACAGATACGCAGTATTTT. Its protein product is CASSYEGRTDTQYF.

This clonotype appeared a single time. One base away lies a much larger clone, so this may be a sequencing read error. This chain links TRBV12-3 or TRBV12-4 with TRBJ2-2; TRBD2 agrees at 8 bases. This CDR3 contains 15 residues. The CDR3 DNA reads TGTGCCAGCAGTTTTCGGGGGGGCGAAACCGGGGCGCTGTTTTTT. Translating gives CASSFRGGETGALFF.

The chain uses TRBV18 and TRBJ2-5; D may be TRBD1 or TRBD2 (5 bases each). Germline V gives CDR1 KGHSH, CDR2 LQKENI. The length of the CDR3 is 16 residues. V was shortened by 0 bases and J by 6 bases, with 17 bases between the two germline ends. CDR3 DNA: TGTGCCAGCTCACCACCGATATATGGGGGTGTACAGACCCAGTACTTC. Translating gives CASSPPIYGGVQTQYF.

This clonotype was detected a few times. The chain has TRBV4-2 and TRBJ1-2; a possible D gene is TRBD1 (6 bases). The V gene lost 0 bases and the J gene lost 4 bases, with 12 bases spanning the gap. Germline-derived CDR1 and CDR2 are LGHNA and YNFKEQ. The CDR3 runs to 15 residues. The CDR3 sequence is CASSQDPQDSYGYTF. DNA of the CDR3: TGTGCCAGCAGCCAAGACCCCCAGGACAGCTATGGCTACACCTTC.

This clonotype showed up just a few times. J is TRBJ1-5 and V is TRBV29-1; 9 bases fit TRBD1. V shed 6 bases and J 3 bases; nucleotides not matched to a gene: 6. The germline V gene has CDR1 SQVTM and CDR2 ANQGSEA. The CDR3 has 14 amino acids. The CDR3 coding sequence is TGCAGCGTAAAGGGGGACAGGGACAATCAGCCCCAGCATTTT. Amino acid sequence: CSVKGDRDNQPQHF.

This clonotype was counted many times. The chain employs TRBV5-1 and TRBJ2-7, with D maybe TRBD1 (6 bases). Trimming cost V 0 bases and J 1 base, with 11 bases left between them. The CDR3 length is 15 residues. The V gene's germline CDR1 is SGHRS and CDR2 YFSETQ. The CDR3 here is CASSLGTVDSYEQYF. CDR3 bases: TGCGCCAGCAGCTTGGGGACAGTCGATTCCTACGAGCAGTACTTC.

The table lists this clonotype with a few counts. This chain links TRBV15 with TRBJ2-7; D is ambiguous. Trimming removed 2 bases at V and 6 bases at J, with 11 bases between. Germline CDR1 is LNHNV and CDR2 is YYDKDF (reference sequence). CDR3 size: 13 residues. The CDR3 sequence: CATSRNGPAEQYV. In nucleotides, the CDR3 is TGTGCCACCAGCAGAAACGGTCCAGCCGAGCAGTACGTC.

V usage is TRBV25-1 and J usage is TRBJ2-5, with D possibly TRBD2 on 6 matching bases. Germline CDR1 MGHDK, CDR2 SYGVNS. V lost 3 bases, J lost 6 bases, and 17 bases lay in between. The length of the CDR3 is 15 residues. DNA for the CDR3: TGTGCCAGCAGTGATTCTCTGGGGGGAGGCAAGACCCAGTACTTC. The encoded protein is CASSDSLGGGKTQYF.

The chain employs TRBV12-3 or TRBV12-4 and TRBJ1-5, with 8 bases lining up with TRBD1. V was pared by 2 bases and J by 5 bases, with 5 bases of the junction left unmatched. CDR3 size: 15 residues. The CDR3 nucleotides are TGTGCCAGCAGTTTAAGCAGGGGGCAAGATCAGCCCCAGCATTTT. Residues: CASSLSRGQDQPQHF.

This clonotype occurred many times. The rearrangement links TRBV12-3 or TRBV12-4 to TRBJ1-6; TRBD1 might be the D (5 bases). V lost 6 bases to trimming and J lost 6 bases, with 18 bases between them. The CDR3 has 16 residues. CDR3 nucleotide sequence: TGTGCCAGCAGCATCGGCAGGGCCAGGTTTAATTCACCCCTCCACTTT. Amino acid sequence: CASSIGRARFNSPLHF.

CDR3 sequence reads: CSASAGTLTYEQYF. The CDR3 nucleotides are TGCAGTGCTAGCGCTGGGACTTTAACCTACGAGCAGTACTTC. The gene calls are TRBV20-1 and TRBJ2-7; tentative D call: TRBD2 (6 bases). The CDR3 is made up of 14 amino acids. V lost 3 bases, J lost 2 bases, and 14 bases lay in between. The germline V gene encodes CDR1 DFQATT and CDR2 SNEGSKA (reference sequence).

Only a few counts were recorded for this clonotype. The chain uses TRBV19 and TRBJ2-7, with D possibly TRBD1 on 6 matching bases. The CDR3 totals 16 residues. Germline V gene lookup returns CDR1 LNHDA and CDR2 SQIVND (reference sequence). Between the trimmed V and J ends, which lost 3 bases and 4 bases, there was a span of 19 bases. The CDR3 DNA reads TGTGCCAGTAGTATCCAGCGACCGGGACAAAGATACGAGCAGTACTTC. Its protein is CASSIQRPGQRYEQYF. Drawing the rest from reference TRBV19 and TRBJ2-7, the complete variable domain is DGGITQSPKYLFRKEGQNVTLSCEQNLNHDAMYWYRQDPGQGLRLIYYSQIVNDFQKGDIAEGYSVSREKKESFPLTVTSAQKNPTAFYLCASSIQRPGQRYEQYFGPGTRLTVT.

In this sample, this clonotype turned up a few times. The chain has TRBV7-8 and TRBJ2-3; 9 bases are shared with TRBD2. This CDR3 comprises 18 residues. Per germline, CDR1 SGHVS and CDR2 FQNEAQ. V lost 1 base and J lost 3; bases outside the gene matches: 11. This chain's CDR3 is CASSLVALAGTWTDTQYF. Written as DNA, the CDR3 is TGTGCCAGCAGCTTAGTGGCCCTAGCGGGGACCTGGACAGATACGCAGTATTTT.

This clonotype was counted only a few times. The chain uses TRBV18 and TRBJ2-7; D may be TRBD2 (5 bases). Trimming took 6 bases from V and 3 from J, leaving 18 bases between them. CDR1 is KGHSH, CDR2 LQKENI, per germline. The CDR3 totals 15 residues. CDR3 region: CASSQETGFGYEQYF. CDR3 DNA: TGTGCCAGCTCTCAGGAGACGGGGTTTGGCTACGAGCAGTACTTC.

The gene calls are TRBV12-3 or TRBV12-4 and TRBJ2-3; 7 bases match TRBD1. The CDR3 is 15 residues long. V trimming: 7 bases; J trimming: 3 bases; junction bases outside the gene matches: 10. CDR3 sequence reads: CASINQGEMTDTQYF. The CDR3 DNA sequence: TGTGCCAGCATTAACCAGGGGGAGATGACAGATACGCAGTATTTT.

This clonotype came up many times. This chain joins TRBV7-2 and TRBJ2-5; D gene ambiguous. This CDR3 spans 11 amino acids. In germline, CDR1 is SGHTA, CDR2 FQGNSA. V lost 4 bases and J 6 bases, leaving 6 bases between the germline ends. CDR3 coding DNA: TGTGCCAGCAGCTCTCCCCAGACCCAGTACTTC. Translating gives CASSSPQTQYF. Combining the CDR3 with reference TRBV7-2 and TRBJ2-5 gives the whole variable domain GAGVSQSPSNKVTEKGKDVELRCDPISGHTALYWYRQSLGQGLEFLIYFQGNSAPDKSGLPSDRFSAERTGGSVSTLTIQRTQQEDSAVYLCASSSPQTQYFGPGTRLLVL.

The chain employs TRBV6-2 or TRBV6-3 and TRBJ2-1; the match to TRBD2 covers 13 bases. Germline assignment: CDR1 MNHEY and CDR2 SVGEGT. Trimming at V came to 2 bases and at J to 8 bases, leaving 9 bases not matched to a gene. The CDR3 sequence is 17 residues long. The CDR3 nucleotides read TGTGCCAGCAGTTACCATCCACTAGCGGGAGGGCGGGATGAGCAGTTCTTC. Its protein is CASSYHPLAGGRDEQFF.